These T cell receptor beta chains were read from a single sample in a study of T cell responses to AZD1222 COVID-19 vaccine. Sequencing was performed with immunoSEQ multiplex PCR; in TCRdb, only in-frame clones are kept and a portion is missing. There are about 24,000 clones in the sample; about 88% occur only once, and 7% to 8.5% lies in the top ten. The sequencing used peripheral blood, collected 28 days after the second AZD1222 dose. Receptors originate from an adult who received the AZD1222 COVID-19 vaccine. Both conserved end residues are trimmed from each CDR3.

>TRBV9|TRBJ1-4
ASSGGDEKLF
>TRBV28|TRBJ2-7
ASRSSVRDRGYEQY
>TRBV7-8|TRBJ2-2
ASSSQGKLGTGELF
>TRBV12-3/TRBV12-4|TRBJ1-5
ASSLRSRQH
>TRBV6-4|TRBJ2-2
ASSGGSAAGELF
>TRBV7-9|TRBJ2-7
ASSPGTGRSSYEQY
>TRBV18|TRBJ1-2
ASSRDHRSFNYGYT
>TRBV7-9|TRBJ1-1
ASSWTGTTEAF
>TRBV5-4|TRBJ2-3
ASSPLAYDRDATDTQY
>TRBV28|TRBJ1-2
ASSLFGDYGYT
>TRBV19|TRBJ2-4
ASSGQGGNIQY
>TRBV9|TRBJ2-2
ASSVGTVNAGELF
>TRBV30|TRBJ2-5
AWDERTPNLAGGERPETQY
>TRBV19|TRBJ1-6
ASSLGTGGSNNSPLH
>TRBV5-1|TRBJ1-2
ASSLDGSYGYT
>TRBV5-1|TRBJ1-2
ASSSSAGVYGYT
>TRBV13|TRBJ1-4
ASSLLQGATNEKLF
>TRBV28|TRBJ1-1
ASSFGRGDTEAF
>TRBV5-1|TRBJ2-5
ASSLVGTGEETQY
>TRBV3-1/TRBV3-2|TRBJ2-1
ASSQGFNEQF
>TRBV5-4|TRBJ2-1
ASSLVGGHNEQF
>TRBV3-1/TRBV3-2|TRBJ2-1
ASSQDVTGEQF
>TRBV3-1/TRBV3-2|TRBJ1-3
ASSLTGTFSGNTIY
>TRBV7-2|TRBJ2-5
ASSLVGGEETQY
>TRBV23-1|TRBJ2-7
ASSLEGNYEQY
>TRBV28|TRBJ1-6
ASSSWGNSPLH